Below, one T cell receptor (beta chain) is given with its context. These data are taken from a study of Ad26.COV2.S vaccination and SARS-CoV-2 variants. Specified treatment: around 19 received Ad26.COV2.S at low or high dose, single or two shots; about 5 received placebo; per-sample allocation not given. Samples came from day 63 after the first vaccine or placebo injection. Repertoires were generated with immunoSEQ multiplex PCR, while TCRdb's copy carries only in-frame clones and drops some. Seen here are a few hundred thousand clones, approximately 90% observed once, and the top ten hold 3.6%. Trimming cost V 3 bases and J 0 bases, with 12 bases left between them. The CDR3 totals 15 residues. Germline CDR1 reads MNHNY; CDR2 reads SVGAGI (reference sequence).

This specimen was peripheral blood, taken in a trial of Ad26.COV2.S vaccine versus placebo. The V gene is TRBV6-6, the J gene TRBJ2-7, with D uncertain. The source is a person between 18 and 65 years old who received the Ad26.COV2.S COVID-19 vaccine or a placebo. CDR3 DNA: TGTGCCAGCAGTTATCACGACCCCCTCTCCTACGAGCAGTACTTC. It encodes CASSYHDPLSYEQYF.